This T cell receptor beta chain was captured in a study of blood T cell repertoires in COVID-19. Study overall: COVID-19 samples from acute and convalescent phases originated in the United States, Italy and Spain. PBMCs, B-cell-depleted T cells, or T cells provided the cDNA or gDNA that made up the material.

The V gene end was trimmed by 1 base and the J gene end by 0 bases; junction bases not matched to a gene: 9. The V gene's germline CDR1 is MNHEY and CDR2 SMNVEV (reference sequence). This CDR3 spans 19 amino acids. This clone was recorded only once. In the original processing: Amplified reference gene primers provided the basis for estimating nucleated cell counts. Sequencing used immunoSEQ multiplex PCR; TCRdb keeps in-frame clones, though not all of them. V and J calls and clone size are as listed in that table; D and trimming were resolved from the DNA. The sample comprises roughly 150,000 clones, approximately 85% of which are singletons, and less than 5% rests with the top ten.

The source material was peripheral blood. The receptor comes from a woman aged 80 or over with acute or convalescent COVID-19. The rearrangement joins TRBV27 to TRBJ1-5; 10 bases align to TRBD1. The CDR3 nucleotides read TGTGCCAGCAGTTTATACCCGGGACAGGGGCGTTATAGCAATCAGCCCCAGCATTTT. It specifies CASSLYPGQGRYSNQPQHF.